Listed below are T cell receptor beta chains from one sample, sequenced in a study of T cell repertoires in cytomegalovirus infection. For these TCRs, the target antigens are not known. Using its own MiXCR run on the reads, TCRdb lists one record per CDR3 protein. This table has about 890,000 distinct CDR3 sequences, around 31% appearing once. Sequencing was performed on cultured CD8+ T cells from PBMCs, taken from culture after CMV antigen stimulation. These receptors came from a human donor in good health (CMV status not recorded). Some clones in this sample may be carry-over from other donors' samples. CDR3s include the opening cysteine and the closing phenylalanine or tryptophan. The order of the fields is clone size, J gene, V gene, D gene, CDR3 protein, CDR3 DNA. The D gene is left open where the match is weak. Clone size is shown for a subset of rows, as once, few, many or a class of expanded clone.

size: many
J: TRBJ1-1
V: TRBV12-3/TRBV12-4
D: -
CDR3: CASSLSGREAFF
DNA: TGTGCCAGCAGTTTAAGTGGCAGGGAAGCTTTCTTT

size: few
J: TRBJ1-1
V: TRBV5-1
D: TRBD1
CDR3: CASSLTRTGYPMNTEAFF
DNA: TGCGCCAGCAGCTTAACCCGGACAGGCTATCCAATGAACACTGAAGCTTTCTTT

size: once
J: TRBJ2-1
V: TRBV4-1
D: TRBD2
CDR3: CASRPAGGDEQFF
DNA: TGCGCCAGCAGACCAGCGGGAGGGGATGAGCAGTTCTTC

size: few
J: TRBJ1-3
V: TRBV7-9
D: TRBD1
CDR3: CASSFASRHRGPSSGNTIYF
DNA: TGTGCCAGCAGCTTCGCTAGCCGGCACAGGGGGCCGAGCTCTGGAAACACCATATATTTT

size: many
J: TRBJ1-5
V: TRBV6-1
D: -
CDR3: CASKEDGNSNQPQHF
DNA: TGTGCCAGCAAAGAGGACGGAAATAGCAATCAGCCCCAGCATTTT

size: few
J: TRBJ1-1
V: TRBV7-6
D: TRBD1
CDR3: CASSIGQGATTPNTEAFF
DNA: TGTGCCAGCAGCATCGGACAGGGCGCCACTACCCCGAACACTGAAGCTTTCTTT

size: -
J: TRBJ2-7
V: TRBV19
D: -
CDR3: CASSPAVENYEQYF
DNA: TGTGCCAGTAGTCCGGCAGTCGAGAACTACGAGCAGTACTTC

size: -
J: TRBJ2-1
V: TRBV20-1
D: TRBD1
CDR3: CSAGQGYEQFF
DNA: TGCAGTGCTGGACAGGGGTATGAGCAGTTCTTC

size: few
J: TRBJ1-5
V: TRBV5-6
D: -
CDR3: CASSFRPGPHASNQPQHF
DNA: TGTGCCAGCAGCTTCCGCCCAGGCCCCCACGCTAGCAATCAGCCCCAGCATTTT

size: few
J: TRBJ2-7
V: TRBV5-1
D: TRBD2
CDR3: CASSLESASGNEQYF
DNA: TGCGCCAGCAGCTTGGAATCGGCTAGCGGGAACGAGCAGTACTTC

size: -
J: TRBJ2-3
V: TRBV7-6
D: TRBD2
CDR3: CASSFYSGGSTDTQYF
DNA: TGTGCCAGCAGCTTCTATAGCGGGGGTAGCACAGATACGCAGTATTTT

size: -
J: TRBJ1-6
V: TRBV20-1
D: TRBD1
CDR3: CSARESGGPYNSPLHF
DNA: TGCAGTGCTAGAGAGTCAGGGGGCCCATATAATTCACCCCTCCACTTT

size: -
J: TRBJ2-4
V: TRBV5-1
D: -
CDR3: CASSLGKGQYF
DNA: TGCGCCAGCAGCTTAGGTAAAGGGCAGTACTTC

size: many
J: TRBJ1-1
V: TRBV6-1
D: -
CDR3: CASQKYAGAPLMAFF
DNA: TGTGCCAGCCAAAAGTACGCAGGGGCGCCCTTGATGGCTTTCTTT

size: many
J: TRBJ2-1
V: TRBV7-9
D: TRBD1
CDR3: CASSPIRTGYNEQFF
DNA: TGTGCCAGCAGCCCAATAAGGACAGGTTACAATGAGCAGTTCTTC

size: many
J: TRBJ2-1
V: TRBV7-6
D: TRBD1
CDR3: CASSRDRAYNEQFF
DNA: TGTGCCAGCAGCCGTGACAGGGCCTACAATGAGCAGTTCTTC

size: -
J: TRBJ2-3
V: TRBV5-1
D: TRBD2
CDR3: CASRGLAATDTQYF
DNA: TGCGCCAGCAGGGGACTAGCAGCCACAGATACGCAGTATTTT

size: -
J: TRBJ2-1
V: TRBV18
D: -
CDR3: CASSPLGSSGDEQFF
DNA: TGTGCCAGCTCACCTCTAGGGTCGAGTGGGGATGAGCAGTTCTTC

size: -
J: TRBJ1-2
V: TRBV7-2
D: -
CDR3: CASSLKRVSGVYGYTF
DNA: TGTGCCAGCAGCTTAAAAAGAGTCAGTGGGGTCTATGGCTACACCTTC

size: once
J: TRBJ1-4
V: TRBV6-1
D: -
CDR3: CASSLWIGTNEKLFF
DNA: TGTGCCAGCAGTCTTTGGATAGGGACTAATGAAAAACTGTTTTTT

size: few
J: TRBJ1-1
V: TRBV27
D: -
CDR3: CASSFAPRTEAFF
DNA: TGTGCCAGCAGTTTCGCTCCGAGAACTGAAGCTTTCTTT

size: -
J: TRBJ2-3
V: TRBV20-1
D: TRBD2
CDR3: CSAMRVGLAGGLYSTDTQYF
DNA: TGCAGTGCTATGCGGGTTGGCCTAGCGGGGGGGCTCTATAGCACAGATACGCAGTATTTT

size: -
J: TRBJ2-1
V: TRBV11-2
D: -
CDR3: CASSRRNNEQFF
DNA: TGTGCCAGCAGCCGTAGAAACAATGAGCAGTTCTTC

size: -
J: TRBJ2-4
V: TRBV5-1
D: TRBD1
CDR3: CASSDRPDRVTDIQYF
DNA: TGCGCCAGCAGCGACCGACCGGACAGGGTGACGGACATTCAGTACTTC

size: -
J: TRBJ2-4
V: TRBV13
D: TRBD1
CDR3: CASSSQGAQGKNIQYF
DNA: TGTGCCAGCAGTTCACAGGGGGCGCAGGGCAAAAACATTCAGTACTTC

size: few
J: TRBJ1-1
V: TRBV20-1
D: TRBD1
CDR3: CSARTKQGGMNTEAFF
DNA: TGCAGTGCTAGAACCAAACAGGGGGGGATGAACACTGAAGCTTTCTTT

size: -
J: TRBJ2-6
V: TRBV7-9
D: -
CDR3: CASSLGAPGANVLTF
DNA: TGTGCCAGCAGCTTGGGCGCCCCTGGGGCCAACGTCCTGACTTTC

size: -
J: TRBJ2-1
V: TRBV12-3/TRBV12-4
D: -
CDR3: CASSPFRANEQFF
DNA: TGTGCCAGCAGCCCCTTCCGGGCCAATGAGCAGTTCTTC

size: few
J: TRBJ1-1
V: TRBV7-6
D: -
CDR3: CASSPRAVGTEAFF
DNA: TGTGCCAGCAGCCCTAGGGCGGTAGGGACTGAAGCTTTCTTT

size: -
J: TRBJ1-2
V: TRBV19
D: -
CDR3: CASRQAREGYTF
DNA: TGTGCCAGCAGACAGGCACGGGAGGGCTACACCTTC

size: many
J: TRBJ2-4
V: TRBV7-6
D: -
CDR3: CASSLGTADEYF
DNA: TGTGCCAGCAGCTTAGGGACGGCGGATGAGTACTTC

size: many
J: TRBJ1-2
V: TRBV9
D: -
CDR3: CASSASRTISTHGYTF
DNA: TGTGCCAGCAGCGCATCCCGGACCATCTCAACCCATGGCTACACCTTC

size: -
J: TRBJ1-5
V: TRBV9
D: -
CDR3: CASSVGDSLSGQPQHF
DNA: TGTGCCAGCAGCGTAGGAGACTCACTCTCCGGGCAGCCCCAGCATTTT

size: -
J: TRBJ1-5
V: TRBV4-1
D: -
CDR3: CASSQLYGDSNQPQHF
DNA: TGCGCCAGCAGCCAACTTTATGGGGATAGCAATCAGCCCCAGCATTTT

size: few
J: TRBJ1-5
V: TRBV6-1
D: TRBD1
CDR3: CASSDRERQPQHF
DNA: TGTGCCAGCTCAGACAGGGAGAGACAGCCCCAGCATTTT

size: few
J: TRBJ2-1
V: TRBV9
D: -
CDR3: CASSFTPGLNEQFF
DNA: TGTGCCAGCAGCTTTACACCTGGACTAAATGAGCAGTTCTTC

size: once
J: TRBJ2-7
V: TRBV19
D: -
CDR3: CASSSDQDNTYEQYF
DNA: TGTGCCAGTAGTTCGGACCAGGACAATACCTACGAGCAGTACTTC

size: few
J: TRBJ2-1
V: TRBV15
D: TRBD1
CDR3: CATSPDRSSYNEQFF
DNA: TGTGCCACCAGTCCGGACAGGAGCTCCTACAATGAGCAGTTCTTC

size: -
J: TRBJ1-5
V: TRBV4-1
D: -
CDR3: CASSQSREAQPQHF
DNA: TGCGCCAGCAGCCAGTCTAGGGAGGCTCAGCCCCAGCATTTT

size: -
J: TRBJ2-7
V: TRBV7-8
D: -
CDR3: CASSSQGGISYEQYF
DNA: TGTGCCAGCAGTTCCCAGGGGGGGATTTCCTACGAGCAGTACTTC

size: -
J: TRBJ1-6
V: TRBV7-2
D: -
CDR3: CASSYRGYSPLHF
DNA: TGTGCCAGCAGCTACAGAGGTTACTCACCCCTCCACTTT

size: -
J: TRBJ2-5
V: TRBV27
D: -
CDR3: CASTSLSSQETQYF
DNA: TGTGCCAGCACCTCCCTAAGCAGCCAAGAGACCCAGTACTTC